These 2 T cell receptor beta chains came from one sample sequenced in a study of tumor and adjacent non-tumor tissue in lung cancer. No cell sorting was done before RNA was extracted from the tissue. Three rounds of nested PCR, following a modified ARM-PCR protocol, produced the TCRbeta library. TCRdb redid the calling of the multiplex PCR reads with MiXCR, one entry per CDR3 protein. The sample has roughly 76,000 distinct CDR3 sequences; 55% to 70% are singletons. The source material was lung tumor tissue. The receptors originated from a woman in her seventies with non-small cell lung cancer.

V gene TRBV5-1 combines with J gene TRBJ1-5; 10 bases map to TRBD1. This CDR3 has 13 amino acids. V was clipped by 0 bases and J by 9 bases; unmatched bases: 0. CDR1 is SGHRS and CDR2 is YFSETQ in the germline V gene. The CDR3: CASSLGTGGPQHF. The CDR3, as DNA: TGCGCCAGCAGCTTGGGGACAGGGGGGCCCCAGCATTTT. The full variable domain, in which reference TRBV5-1 and TRBJ1-5 provide the parts outside the CDR3, is KAGVTQTPRYLIKTRGQQVTLSCSPISGHRSVSWYQQTPGQGLQFLFEYFSETQRNKGNFPGRFSGRQFSNSRSEMNVSTLELGDSALYLCASSLGTGGPQHFGDGTRLSIL.

About this clonotype: Germline and junction disagree at one end, which may indicate a read error. J is TRBJ2-1 and V is TRBV29-1; no reliable D call. There are 13 residues in the CDR3. Germline CDR1 and CDR2: SQVTM and ANQGSEA. CDR3 coding DNA: TGCATCGTTGACGGTGGGATGGGGAATGAGCAGTTCTTC. Encoded protein: CIVDGGMGNEQFF.